Listed here are 26 T cell receptor beta chains from one sample, sequenced in a study of blood T cell repertoires in COVID-19. Repertoires were generated with immunoSEQ multiplex PCR, while TCRdb's copy carries only in-frame clones and drops some. This sample carries roughly 100,000 clones, about four fifths of them seen once, and the ten largest clones take roughly 9.4%. The sequencing input was peripheral blood. The receptors here all came from a woman aged 70 to 79 with acute or convalescent COVID-19.

The chain recombines TRBV24-1 with TRBJ2-5; tentatively, D is TRBD1 (5 bases). The germline V gene has CDR1 KGHDR and CDR2 SFDVKD. This CDR3 comprises 15 residues. Trimming removed 3 bases at V and 5 bases at J, with 15 bases between. CDR3 DNA sequence: TGTGCCACCAGTGATCCATCCAGGGTACCGGAGACCCAGTACTTC. Translating it yields CATSDPSRVPETQYF.

The genes are TRBV21-1 and TRBJ1-3. TRBV21-1 is noted as a pseudogene. The CDR3 sequence is 17 residues long. The CDR3 is CASSRSLSFLPGDTIYF. The CDR3, as DNA: TGTGCCAGCAGTCGGTCTCTTTCCTTCCTCCCCGGGGACACCATATATTTT.

V gene TRBV27 combines with J gene TRBJ2-7, with D perhaps TRBD1 (6 bases). Per germline, CDR1 MNHEY and CDR2 SMNVEV (reference sequence). Between the trimmed V and J ends, which lost 5 bases and 4 bases, there was a span of 12 bases. CDR3 length equals 13 residues. CDR3: CASSPRTAYEQYF. CDR3 DNA: TGTGCCAGCAGTCCCAGGACAGCGTACGAGCAGTACTTC.

The chain carries TRBV2 and TRBJ2-1; the match to TRBD2 covers 7 bases. After removal of 4 bases from V and 9 bases from J, the junction contained 12 bases not matched to a gene. Looked up from germline, CDR1 is SNHLY and CDR2 is FYNNEI. This CDR3 comprises 15 residues. CDR3 bases: TGTGCCAGCAGTGTTACCCCCGTGGGGGGGACTGAGCAGTTCTTC. It is translated as CASSVTPVGGTEQFF.

This rearrangement joins TRBV19 to TRBJ2-1; 8 bases match TRBD2. The CDR3 covers 13 residues. Germline CDR1 is LNHDA and CDR2 is SQIVND (reference sequence). Trimming cost V 7 bases and J 4 bases; bases outside gene matches: 3. This CDR3 reads CASNLAGYNEQFF. The CDR3 DNA is TGTGCCAGTAATCTAGCGGGTTACAATGAGCAGTTCTTC.

The CDR3 sequence is CAWSVSRQALDGNQPQHF. The CDR3 coding sequence is TGTGCCTGGAGTGTATCCCGACAGGCCCTTGATGGCAATCAGCCCCAGCATTTT. This chain joins TRBV30 and TRBJ1-5, with D perhaps matching TRBD1 (6 bases). CDR1 and CDR2 from the germline V gene are GTSNPN and SVGIG (reference sequence). This CDR3 region has 18 residues. Trimming took 0 bases from V and 2 from J, leaving 20 bases between them.

The J gene is TRBJ2-7, the V gene TRBV19; 11 positions agree with TRBD2. The CDR3 contains 15 residues. The germline CDR1 and CDR2 sequences are LNHDA and SQIVND (reference sequence). The J segment lost 6 bases and the V segment lost 8 bases, leaving 12 bases of the junction unmatched. The CDR3 DNA reads as TGTGCCAGTGCCCGGTTGCTAGCGGGAGGAGGCGAGCAGTACTTC. Translating it yields CASARLLAGGGEQYF.

V gene TRBV11-3 combines with J gene TRBJ2-2; a possible D gene is TRBD2 (7 bases). The CDR3 spans 16 residues. Germline V gives CDR1 SGHNT, CDR2 YENEEA. V dropped 2 bases and J dropped 8 bases, with 18 bases sitting between them. The CDR3 region is CASSLSPTGGGGELFF. The CDR3 DNA sequence: TGTGCCAGCAGCTTATCCCCCACGGGGGGCGGGGGGGAGCTGTTTTTT.

This chain connects TRBV4-1 to TRBJ2-1; no definite D call. Germline CDR1 MGHRA, CDR2 YSYEKL. Trimming pared 1 base from V and 3 bases from J, leaving 16 bases between. This CDR3 comprises 17 residues. CDR3 loop: CASSQGLGSMVYNEQFF. CDR3 bases: TGCGCCAGCAGCCAAGGTCTGGGCTCGATGGTCTACAATGAGCAGTTCTTC.

V and J are TRBV3-1 (or the pseudogene TRBV3-2) and TRBJ2-7, with 7 positions matching TRBD2. Germline CDR1 and CDR2: LGHDT and YNNKEL (reference sequence). V gave up 0 bases and J gave up 2 bases; unmatched junction bases: 13. The CDR3 loop spans 18 amino acids. This chain's CDR3 is CASSQDGGVVTLPYEQYF. In nucleotides, the CDR3 is TGTGCCAGCAGCCAAGATGGGGGGGTAGTGACGTTGCCCTACGAGCAGTACTTC.

This chain joins TRBV6-2 or TRBV6-3 and TRBJ1-1; D remains unclear. Germline CDR1 reads MNHEY; CDR2 reads SVGEGT. This CDR3 has 14 residues. Trimming removed 5 bases at V and 0 bases at J, with 10 bases between. CDR3: CASSPSGLNTEAFF. CDR3 in DNA: TGTGCCAGCAGTCCCTCGGGTTTGAACACTGAAGCTTTCTTT.

The V call is TRBV24-1, the J call TRBJ2-1; TRBD2 might be the D (5 bases). In germline, CDR1 is KGHDR, CDR2 SFDVKD. CDR3 length: 13 residues. With 3 bases removed from V and 7 bases from J, the gap between germline ends came to 9 bases. The chain's CDR3 is CATSDPSSNEQFF. The CDR3 region has the DNA TGTGCCACCAGTGATCCTAGCTCGAATGAGCAGTTCTTC.

The gene calls are TRBV30 and TRBJ2-7; D might be TRBD2 (6 bases). The V and J ends lost 5 bases and 2 bases respectively, with 19 bases between them. This CDR3 is built from 15 residues. CDR1 and CDR2 (germline): GTSNPN, SVGIG (reference sequence). This chain's CDR3 is CAWANRDLTPYEQYF. The DNA for the CDR3 is TGTGCCTGGGCTAACCGGGACTTAACCCCCTACGAGCAGTACTTC.

This rearrangement joins TRBV4-1 to TRBJ2-5; 7 bases are a match to TRBD2. The CDR3 spans 15 residues. V lost 1 base to trimming and J lost 2 bases; unmatched junction nucleotides: 4. The V gene's germline CDR1 is MGHRA and CDR2 YSYEKL. The CDR3 region is CASSQVGGIQETQYF. In nucleotides, the CDR3 is TGCGCCAGCAGCCAAGTGGGGGGGATACAAGAGACCCAGTACTTC.

This sequence joins TRBV30 and TRBJ1-1; TRBD1 matches 9 bases. Trimming took 2 bases from V and 5 from J; bases not matched to a gene: 3. Per the germline V gene, CDR1 is GTSNPN and CDR2 is SVGIG (reference sequence). This CDR3 contains 13 residues. The CDR3 spells CAWSFGTGTEAFF. CDR3 nucleotide sequence: TGTGCCTGGAGTTTCGGGACAGGGACTGAAGCTTTCTTT.

The gene calls are TRBV9 and TRBJ1-5; unclear D gene. There are 14 residues in the CDR3. Trimming cost V 2 bases and J 0 bases, with 6 bases left between them. Germline V gene lookup returns CDR1 SGDLS and CDR2 YYNGEE. The CDR3, as DNA: TGTGCCAGCAGCGTTTCGGGTAGCAATCAGCCCCAGCATTTT. It encodes CASSVSGSNQPQHF.

This clone turned up a few times. J is TRBJ2-7 and V is TRBV5-1, with 8 bases aligning to TRBD1. J lost 5 bases, V lost 4 bases, and 11 bases had no gene match. CDR3 length: 15 residues. Germline lookup yields CDR1 SGHRS and CDR2 YFSETQ. The CDR3 nucleotides read TGCGCCAGCAGCCGAGAAGGTCAGGGGGCGGACGAGCAGTACTTC. As protein: CASSREGQGADEQYF.

The chain combines TRBV7-8 with TRBJ2-7, with 7 bases matching TRBD2. The V segment lost 4 bases and the J segment 4 bases; nucleotides outside the gene matches: 10. Germline CDR1 reads SGHVS; CDR2 reads FQNEAQ. The CDR3 length is 15 residues. The CDR3 DNA follows: TGTGCCAGCAGCTGGGAGGGGAGTCTAGGTTACGAGCAGTACTTC. This codes for CASSWEGSLGYEQYF.

The gene calls are TRBV7-2 and TRBJ1-2; TRBD1 matches 10 bases. CDR3 length equals 16 residues. V gave up 1 base and J gave up 3 bases; unmatched junction bases: 5. Looked up from germline, CDR1 is SGHTA and CDR2 is FQGNSA. The CDR3 nucleotides are TGTGCCAGCAGCTTAGGTCCGGGACAGGGGCACTATGGCTACACCTTC. Protein: CASSLGPGQGHYGYTF. Complete variable domain (other parts from reference TRBV7-2 and TRBJ1-2): GAGVSQSPSNKVTEKGKDVELRCDPISGHTALYWYRQSLGQGLEFLIYFQGNSAPDKSGLPSDRFSAERTGGSVSTLTIQRTQQEDSAVYLCASSLGPGQGHYGYTFGSGTRLTVV.

The chain links TRBV13 to TRBJ2-2; D unresolved. This CDR3 has 13 residues. The V end lost 1 base, the J end lost 5 bases, and 5 bases lay between the germline ends. Germline CDR1 and CDR2: PRHDT and FYEKMQ (reference sequence). CDR3 nucleotide sequence: TGTGCCAGCAGCTTAGAAGAGACCGGGGAGCTGTTTTTT. This translates into CASSLEETGELFF. Full variable domain (missing parts from reference TRBV13 and TRBJ2-2): AAGVIQSPRHLIKEKRETATLKCYPIPRHDTVYWYQQGPGQDPQFLISFYEKMQSDKGSIPDRFSAQQFSDYHSELNMSSLELGDSALYFCASSLEETGELFFGEGSRLTVL.

The chain links TRBV10-3 to TRBJ1-1; D remains unclear. Trimming took 7 bases from V and 0 from J, leaving 12 bases between them. In germline, CDR1 is ENHRY, CDR2 SYGVKD. The CDR3 totals 14 residues. DNA of the CDR3: TGTGCCATCAAAAACAGTTATGTGAACACTGAAGCTTTCTTT. Translated, it gives CAIKNSYVNTEAFF.

The gene calls are TRBV3-1 (or the pseudogene TRBV3-2) and TRBJ2-1; perhaps TRBD2 as D (6 bases). Between the trimmed V and J ends, which lost 1 base and 6 bases, there was a span of 13 bases. The germline CDR1 and CDR2 sequences are LGHDT and YNNKEL (reference sequence). The CDR3 has 15 amino acids. Here the CDR3 reads CASSQGGLWSNEQFF. The CDR3 DNA follows: TGTGCCAGCAGCCAAGGAGGACTATGGTCCAATGAGCAGTTCTTC.

The rearrangement links TRBV7-9 to TRBJ2-3, with 11 bases aligning to TRBD2. Germline V gives CDR1 SEHNR, CDR2 FQNEAQ (reference sequence). The CDR3 is 17 amino acids. The junction had 6 bases not matched to a gene; V was cut back by 1 base and J by 3 bases. The CDR3 nucleotides read TGTGCCAGCAGCTTAGTCATAGCGGGAGGGCGGACAGATACGCAGTATTTT. Encoded protein: CASSLVIAGGRTDTQYF.

In DNA form, the CDR3 reads TGTGCCAGCAGCCCCACCGACAGGGGGCCGAACACTGAAGCTTTCTTT. This translates into CASSPTDRGPNTEAFF. The chain recombines TRBV11-2 with TRBJ1-1; 10 nucleotides match TRBD1. The CDR3 has 16 amino acids. Trimming at V came to 5 bases and at J to 1 base, leaving 7 bases not matched to a gene. Germline V lookup: CDR1 SGHAT, CDR2 FQNNGV.

In DNA form, the CDR3 reads TGTGCCAGCAGCTCGCGGGCTAGCGGGGGTTATGAGCAGTTCTTC. Amino acid sequence: CASSSRASGGYEQFF. The chain combines TRBV27 with TRBJ2-1, with 10 bases that match TRBD2. Germline V CDR1 and CDR2: MNHEY, SMNVEV (reference sequence). There are 15 residues in the CDR3. V lost 6 bases, J lost 8 bases, and 10 bases stayed unmatched.

The chain recombines TRBV11-3 with TRBJ2-3; no firm D call. V shed 6 bases and J shed 5 bases, with 9 bases lying between them. The CDR3 is 12 amino acids. Germline V gene sequence: CDR1 SGHNT, CDR2 YENEEA. The CDR3 protein is CASSHNGDTQYF. CDR3 DNA sequence: TGTGCCAGCAGTCATAACGGAGATACGCAGTATTTT.